The entry below gives a single T cell receptor (beta chain) sequence along with its context. The antigen is undetermined. V shed 0 bases and J shed 7 bases, with 11 bases lying between them. CDR3 length equals 14 residues. Germline V gives CDR1 KGHDR, CDR2 SFDVKD. TCRdb called the RT-PCR reads again in MiXCR, with one record for every CDR3 protein. The sample holds fewer than 7,000 distinct CDR3 sequences, about three quarters seen once. The sample is drawn from a study of yellow fever vaccine responses in identical twins. Study results and limitations: Twins reportedly showed a vaccine T cell response that seemed partly convergent and partly personalized.

The chain has TRBV24-1 and TRBJ2-5, with D perhaps given as TRBD1 or TRBD2 (5 bases each). The source material was T cells from blood (PBMCs), unsorted or a sorted subset (not recorded which), sampled before or after yellow fever vaccination (not recorded which). The origin of this receptor is a woman younger than 35 who received the yellow fever vaccine. The CDR3 nucleotides read TGTGCCACCAGTGATTTGGGACGGGGCGGGACCCAGTACTTC. Its translation: CATSDLGRGGTQYF.